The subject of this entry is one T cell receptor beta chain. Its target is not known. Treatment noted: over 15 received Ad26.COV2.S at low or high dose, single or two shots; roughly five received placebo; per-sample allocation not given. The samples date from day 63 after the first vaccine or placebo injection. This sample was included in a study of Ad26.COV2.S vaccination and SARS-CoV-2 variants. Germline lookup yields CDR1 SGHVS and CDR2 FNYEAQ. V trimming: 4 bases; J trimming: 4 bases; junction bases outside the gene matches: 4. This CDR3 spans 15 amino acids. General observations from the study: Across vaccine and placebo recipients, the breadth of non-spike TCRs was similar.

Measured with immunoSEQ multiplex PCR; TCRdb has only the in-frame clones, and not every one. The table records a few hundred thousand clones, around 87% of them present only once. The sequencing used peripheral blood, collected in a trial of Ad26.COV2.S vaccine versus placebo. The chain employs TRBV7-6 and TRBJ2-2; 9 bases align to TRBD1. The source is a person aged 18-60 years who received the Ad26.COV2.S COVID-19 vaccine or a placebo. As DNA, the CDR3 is TGTGCCAGCAGCTCTGGGACAGGGAGCACCGGGGAGCTGTTTTTT. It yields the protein CASSSGTGSTGELFF.